One T cell receptor (beta chain) is described in this entry. Its antigen is unidentified. Assay used: immunoSEQ multiplex PCR; TCRdb lists only in-frame clones, some missing. This table has around 310,000 clones, 85% to 90% appearing once. The data originate from a study of Ad26.COV2.S vaccination and SARS-CoV-2 variants. Study-wide results and caveats: An underestimation of total T cell responses may have resulted from the TCR breadth and depth analyses. Reported findings describe substantial breadth in spike-specific CD8+ and CD4+ T cell responses following vaccination. Spike-specific TCR breadth ran higher among vaccine recipients than placebo recipients. Participants given vaccine showed non-spike TCR breadth similar to that of placebo recipients.

V was pared by 0 bases and J by 2 bases, with 5 bases of the junction left unmatched. Looked up from germline, CDR1 is SGHTA and CDR2 is FQGNSA. The CDR3 contains 17 residues. Described treatment: about 20 received Ad26.COV2.S at low or high dose, single or two shots; 5 received placebo; per-sample allocation not given. On day 63 after the first injection, vaccine and placebo recipients gave samples. The chain joins TRBV7-2 to TRBJ2-1, with TRBD2 matching 9 bases. The source is a person between 18 and 65 years old who received the Ad26.COV2.S COVID-19 vaccine or a placebo. The material was peripheral blood, obtained in a trial of Ad26.COV2.S vaccine versus placebo. The CDR3 reads CASSLAWVAGAYNEQFF. For the CDR3, the DNA is TGTGCCAGCAGCTTAGCGTGGGTAGCGGGGGCCTACAATGAGCAGTTCTTC.